The entry below gives a single T cell receptor beta chain sequence along with its context. The antigen is not known. This record comes from a study of shared clonotypes between healthy human individuals. Per the germline V gene, CDR1 is SGHTA and CDR2 is FQGTGA. The CDR3 contains 14 residues. The V end was cut by 4 bases, the J end by 1 base, with 10 bases between. Produced via immunoSEQ multiplex PCR; TCRdb's table is partial and in-frame only. Here the sample spans hundreds of thousands of clones, more than 70% being singletons. Findings and limits, study-wide: Compared with memory subsets, naive subsets generally had larger estimated richness. Shared clonotypes: approximately 5.3% naive CD4, 3.5% to 4% naive CD8, over 2% memory CD4, 0.4% to 0.45% memory CD8. Researchers sampled only blood; tissue repertoires likely differ.

The sample comprised memory CD4+ T cells sorted from blood. Subset here: CD45RA-negative fraction. V is TRBV7-3 and J is TRBJ1-1; no clear D gene. The TCR originated in a woman aged 25 to 39 in good health. The CDR3 DNA sequence: TGTGCCAGCAGCTCGAGTGGCCGGAACACTGAAGCTTTCTTT. Protein: CASSSSGRNTEAFF.